Below, 5 T cell receptor beta chains from the same sample are listed, as sequenced in a study of blood T cells in healthy people across ages. Together with a sample-barcoded 5' primer, a J-beta primer mix was included in a second PCR lasting roughly 7 to 11 cycles. TCRdb reprocessed the 5' RACE reads via MiXCR and lists one record per CDR3 protein. The sample contains about 760,000 distinct CDR3 sequences, just under 25% of which appear only once. Another study also made use of these data, one on T cells of mothers and their children.

The sample consisted of blood. These TCRs come from a boy between 5 and 17 years old in good health.

V usage is TRBV28 and J usage is TRBJ2-3; the match to TRBD1 covers 7 bases. With V trimmed by 4 bases and J by 3 bases, 13 bases remained unmatched. The CDR3 is made up of 17 amino acids. Germline-derived CDR1 and CDR2 are MDHEN and SYDVKM. CDR3 DNA sequence: TGTGCCAGCAGTTCCTCCCAGACAGGGCTGAGGACAGATACGCAGTATTTT. This encodes CASSSSQTGLRTDTQYF.

The V and J genes are TRBV20-1 and TRBJ1-4; no reliable D call. Germline CDR1 is DFQATT and CDR2 is SNEGSKA (reference sequence). The CDR3 runs 15 residues. V lost 0 bases and J lost 6, with 14 bases in between. The CDR3 here is CSARDSGTGYEKLFF. The CDR3 bases are TGCAGTGCTAGAGATTCGGGAACGGGGTATGAAAAACTGTTTTTT.

The chain uses TRBV7-8 and TRBJ2-1, with 11 bases lining up with TRBD1. Germline lookup yields CDR1 SGHVS and CDR2 FQNEAQ. With V trimmed by 5 bases and J by 5 bases, 5 bases remained unmatched. This CDR3 comprises 15 residues. In DNA, the CDR3 is TGTGCCAGCAGCACCGGGACAGGGGGTAACAATGAGCAGTTCTTC. It translates to CASSTGTGGNNEQFF.

This clonotype was seen only a few times. The chain carries TRBV20-1 and TRBJ1-4, with 12 nucleotides matching TRBD1. Germline V gene lookup returns CDR1 DFQATT and CDR2 SNEGSKA (reference sequence). CDR3 length: 16 residues. Trimming cost V 6 bases and J 7 bases; bases outside gene matches: 12. The CDR3 region has the DNA TGCAGTGCCCCCGGGACAGGGGGCGCGATGCGTGAAAAACTGTTTTTT. As protein: CSAPGTGGAMREKLFF.

This clonotype was picked up a small number of times. V is TRBV4-3 and J is TRBJ2-7; 7 nucleotides align to TRBD1. From germline, CDR1 is LGHNA and CDR2 YSLEER. The CDR3 contains 15 residues. After removal of 1 base from V and 3 bases from J, the junction contained 6 bases not matched to a gene. CDR3 protein: CASSQVHTGVYEQYF. DNA for the CDR3: TGCGCCAGCAGCCAAGTTCATACAGGGGTCTACGAGCAGTACTTC.